Listed here are 14 T cell receptor beta chains from one sample, sequenced in a study of blood T cell repertoires in COVID-19. Generated by immunoSEQ multiplex PCR, the TCRdb table keeps only in-frame clones and is missing some. The sample carries about 280,000 clones, approximately 89% recorded once. Sequenced input: peripheral blood. The receptors were sampled from a woman in her thirties with COVID-19, enrolled during active disease.

The chain carries TRBV3-1 (or the pseudogene TRBV3-2) and TRBJ2-2; D unclear. The CDR3 sequence is 12 residues long. V dropped 4 bases and J dropped 5 bases, with 5 bases sitting between them. Germline V gene data show CDR1 as LGHDT and CDR2 as YNNKEL (reference sequence). CDR3 in amino acids: CASSPRTGELFF. The DNA of the CDR3 is TGTGCCAGCAGCCCGCGGACCGGGGAGCTGTTTTTT.

The gene calls are TRBV18 and TRBJ2-3; TRBD1 is a possible D gene (5 bases). Germline CDR1 and CDR2: KGHSH and LQKENI. This CDR3 comprises 13 residues. Trimming took off 3 bases at V and 7 bases at J, with 11 bases between the two ends. For the CDR3, the DNA is TGTGCCAGCTCACCGCCAGGGAACTATACGCAGTATTTT. It is translated as CASSPPGNYTQYF.

CDR3 sequence reads: CASSLGDTPEQYF. Written as DNA, the CDR3 is TGTGCCAGCAGCTTAGGGGACACACCCGAGCAGTACTTC. The chain recombines TRBV7-8 with TRBJ2-7; D may be TRBD1 (6 bases). Germline loops: CDR1 SGHVS, CDR2 FQNEAQ. This CDR3 comprises 13 residues. V shed 1 base and J shed 6 bases, with 10 bases lying between them. Complete variable domain (other parts from reference TRBV7-8 and TRBJ2-7): GAGVSQSPRYKVAKRGQDVALRCDPISGHVSLFWYQQALGQGPEFLTYFQNEAQLDKSGLPSDRFFAERPEGSVSTLKIQRTQQEDSAVYLCASSLGDTPEQYFGPGTRLTVT.

The gene calls are TRBV18 and TRBJ1-4; D gene ambiguous. Germline CDR1 and CDR2: KGHSH and LQKENI. Trimming cost V 2 bases and J 4 bases, with 11 bases left between them. This CDR3 spans 15 amino acids. CDR3 loop: CASSPEQKSNEKLFF. CDR3 coding DNA: TGTGCCAGCTCACCAGAACAGAAAAGTAATGAAAAACTGTTTTTT. Using reference TRBV18 and TRBJ1-4 for the parts outside the CDR3, the full variable domain is NAGVMQNPRHLVRRRGQEARLRCSPMKGHSHVYWYRQLPEEGLKFMVYLQKENIIDESGMPKERFSAEFPKEGPSILRIQQVVRGDSAAYFCASSPEQKSNEKLFFGSGTQLSVL.

The chain is built from TRBV5-6 and TRBJ1-2; 7 positions agree with TRBD1. This CDR3 is built from 15 residues. The V gene's germline CDR1 is SGHDT and CDR2 YYEEEE. J was trimmed by 5 bases and V by 0 bases; bases with no gene match: 7. CDR3 region: CASSLARGAAYGYTF. The CDR3 DNA is TGTGCCAGCAGCTTGGCCAGGGGGGCGGCGTATGGCTACACCTTC.

The chain joins TRBV4-1 to TRBJ2-1; 9 nucleotides match TRBD1. Trimming took 3 bases from V and 4 from J; bases not matched to a gene: 13. CDR1 and CDR2 (germline): MGHRA, YSYEKL. The CDR3 runs 18 residues. The DNA of the CDR3 is TGCGCCAGCAGCCACTATCCTTTAGGGACAGGGTTATACAATGAGCAGTTCTTC. Amino acids: CASSHYPLGTGLYNEQFF.

V and J are TRBV18 and TRBJ1-4; 8 bases agree with TRBD1. After removal of 5 bases from V and 8 bases from J, the junction contained 7 bases not matched to a gene. The V gene's germline CDR1 is KGHSH and CDR2 LQKENI. The CDR3 loop spans 14 amino acids. CDR3 in amino acids: CASSSGQGREKLFF. CDR3 in DNA: TGTGCCAGCTCAAGCGGACAGGGCAGGGAAAAACTGTTTTTT.

This clone was counted once. The J gene is TRBJ1-5, the V gene TRBV7-9; perhaps TRBD1 as D (5 bases). CDR3 size: 13 residues. V lost 6 bases and J 7 bases, leaving 13 bases between the germline ends. CDR1 and CDR2 (germline): SEHNR, FQNEAQ (reference sequence). The CDR3 DNA sequence: TGTGCCAGCAGTTCCGCTGGGGCGCAGCCCCAGCATTTT. This translates into CASSSAGAQPQHF.

As DNA, the CDR3 is TGTGCCAGCAGCTTAACAACCGGGGAGCTGTTTTTT. Its protein is CASSLTTGELFF. V usage is TRBV7-2 and J usage is TRBJ2-2; D is ambiguous. CDR3 size: 12 residues. Per the germline V gene, CDR1 is SGHTA and CDR2 is FQGNSA. V shed 2 bases and J shed 5 bases, with 3 bases lying between them.

Points on this clone: It may be a read error: a sequence one base away is much more abundant. This chain connects TRBV6-5 to TRBJ1-4; 8 bases are a match to TRBD1. V lost 6 bases, J lost 3 bases, and 3 bases stayed unmatched. The V gene's germline CDR1 is MNHEY and CDR2 SVGAGI. This CDR3 spans 14 amino acids. CDR3 nucleotides: TGTGCCAGCAGCCCGACAGGGGCTAATGAAAAACTGTTTTTT. Translation: CASSPTGANEKLFF.

The chain couples TRBV12-5 to TRBJ1-1; TRBD1 might be the D (6 bases). The CDR3 has 14 residues. The germline gives CDR1 LGHNT, CDR2 FRNRAP. Trimming removed 0 bases at V and 4 bases at J, with 9 bases between. The CDR3 DNA reads as TGTGCTAGTGGTTTGGTACTAGGGGGCACTGAAGCTTTCTTT. Its translation: CASGLVLGGTEAFF.

The V call is TRBV4-1, the J call TRBJ2-7; D is possibly TRBD1 (5 bases). The length of the CDR3 is 13 residues. Germline loops: CDR1 MGHRA, CDR2 YSYEKL. Between the trimmed V and J ends, which lost 5 bases and 7 bases, there was a span of 15 bases. The CDR3 DNA sequence: TGCGCCAGCAGCTTGCCAGGGATGGGGGAGCAGTACTTC. It is translated as CASSLPGMGEQYF.

The gene calls are TRBV18 and TRBJ2-1; 7 bases fit TRBD2. Germline V gene sequence: CDR1 KGHSH, CDR2 LQKENI. J was trimmed by 6 bases and V by 0 bases; bases with no gene match: 8. The CDR3 spans 16 residues. CDR3 nucleotides: TGTGCCAGCTCACCACCGGGGCGGGGGAGCGGCAATGAGCAGTTCTTC. Translating it yields CASSPPGRGSGNEQFF.

The gene calls are TRBV7-9 and TRBJ1-6, with TRBD1 matching over 7 bases. The CDR3 has 14 amino acids. With V trimmed by 4 bases and J by 8 bases, 5 bases remained unmatched. The germline V gene encodes CDR1 SEHNR and CDR2 FQNEAQ (reference sequence). CDR3 sequence (DNA): TGTGCCAGCAGCTCGACAGGGAATTATTCACCCCTCCACTTT. This encodes CASSSTGNYSPLHF. Full variable domain (outside the CDR3, taken from reference TRBV7-9 and TRBJ1-6): DTGVSQNPRHKITKRGQNVTFRCDPISEHNRLYWYRQTLGQGPEFLTYFQNEAQLEKSRLLSDRFSAERPKGSFSTLEIQRTEQGDSAMYLCASSSTGNYSPLHFGNGTRLTVT.